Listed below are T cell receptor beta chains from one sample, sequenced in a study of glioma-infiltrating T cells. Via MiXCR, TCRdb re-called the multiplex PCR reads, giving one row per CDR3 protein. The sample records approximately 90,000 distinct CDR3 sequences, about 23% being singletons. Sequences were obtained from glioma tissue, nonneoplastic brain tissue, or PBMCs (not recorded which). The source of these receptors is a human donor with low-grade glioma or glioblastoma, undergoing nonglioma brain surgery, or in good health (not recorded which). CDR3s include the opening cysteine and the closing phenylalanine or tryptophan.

CDR3 protein: CASSTSHYGYTF
J gene: TRBJ1-2
V gene: TRBV19

CDR3 protein: CSVPRREGSNQPQHF
J gene: TRBJ1-5
V gene: TRBV20-1

CDR3 protein: CASKLAETQYF
J gene: TRBJ2-5
V gene: TRBV2

CDR3 protein: CASSRPGTSGRNEQYF
J gene: TRBJ2-7
V gene: TRBV12-3/TRBV12-4

CDR3 protein: CASSLDRVWSGANVLTF
J gene: TRBJ2-6
V gene: TRBV27

CDR3 protein: CASSSTAGYEQYF
J gene: TRBJ2-7
V gene: TRBV7-8

CDR3 protein: CSAQGGGNTIYF
J gene: TRBJ1-3
V gene: TRBV20-1

CDR3 protein: CASSFYGRADTQYF
J gene: TRBJ2-3
V gene: TRBV7-7

CDR3 protein: CASSPGTIKNVMEQFF
J gene: TRBJ2-1
V gene: TRBV4-1

CDR3 protein: CASALLQGGTGELFF
J gene: TRBJ2-2
V gene: TRBV12-3/TRBV12-4

CDR3 protein: CASTRTSGAVDTQYF
J gene: TRBJ2-3
V gene: TRBV19

CDR3 protein: CASSPIHLNTEAFF
J gene: TRBJ1-1
V gene: TRBV28

CDR3 protein: CASLDNLNTEAFF
J gene: TRBJ1-1
V gene: TRBV18

CDR3 protein: CASSSSGNTEAFF
J gene: TRBJ1-1
V gene: TRBV6-1

CDR3 protein: CASSLRATGEKLFF
J gene: TRBJ1-4
V gene: TRBV5-4

CDR3 protein: CASSPSTSGEQYF
J gene: TRBJ2-7
V gene: TRBV7-6

CDR3 protein: CSVGSLAGVTNEQFF
J gene: TRBJ2-1
V gene: TRBV29-1

CDR3 protein: CASSPSRQEQFF
J gene: TRBJ2-1
V gene: TRBV6-1

CDR3 protein: CASSFGDRVHSPLHF
J gene: TRBJ1-6
V gene: TRBV12-3/TRBV12-4

CDR3 protein: CASALSGAQYF
J gene: TRBJ2-3
V gene: TRBV7-9

CDR3 protein: CASSRLGQGATEAFF
J gene: TRBJ1-1
V gene: TRBV7-9

CDR3 protein: CSAGGQGPNTEAFF
J gene: TRBJ1-1
V gene: TRBV20-1

CDR3 protein: CASSYTGSSEAFF
J gene: TRBJ1-1
V gene: TRBV6-2/TRBV6-3

CDR3 protein: CASSLQGAYEQYF
J gene: TRBJ2-7
V gene: TRBV5-1

CDR3 protein: CASSSPLVWGDNQPQHF
J gene: TRBJ1-5
V gene: TRBV6-1

CDR3 protein: CASSLEGRSHGYTF
J gene: TRBJ1-2
V gene: TRBV5-1

CDR3 protein: CASSFVRQASYEQYF
J gene: TRBJ2-7
V gene: TRBV7-9

CDR3 protein: CASSLRQGRTSADTQYF
J gene: TRBJ2-3
V gene: TRBV5-1

CDR3 protein: CASSFDSPYNSPLHF
J gene: TRBJ1-6
V gene: TRBV27

CDR3 protein: CASNLGGVLYGQYF
J gene: TRBJ2-7
V gene: TRBV2

CDR3 protein: CASRETGFNYGYTF
J gene: TRBJ1-2
V gene: TRBV6-1

CDR3 protein: CASSPNRGRRETQYF
J gene: TRBJ2-5
V gene: TRBV18

CDR3 protein: CASSLRGGEGRGGYTF
J gene: TRBJ1-2
V gene: TRBV7-2

CDR3 protein: CSVGRSGGSYGYTF
J gene: TRBJ1-2
V gene: TRBV29-1

CDR3 protein: CASSEDGSLKRAFF
J gene: TRBJ1-1
V gene: TRBV2

CDR3 protein: CASSGTSSETQYF
J gene: TRBJ2-5
V gene: TRBV3-1

CDR3 protein: CSAVPRYNEQFF
J gene: TRBJ2-1
V gene: TRBV29-1

CDR3 protein: CSAANPGLPSYEQYF
J gene: TRBJ2-7
V gene: TRBV20-1

CDR3 protein: CAISVASGPGGNEQFF
J gene: TRBJ2-1
V gene: TRBV10-3

CDR3 protein: CASSLGPSVSTDTQYF
J gene: TRBJ2-3
V gene: TRBV7-9

CDR3 protein: CSALREVTEAFF
J gene: TRBJ1-1
V gene: TRBV20-1

CDR3 protein: CAWTGSSYNEQFF
J gene: TRBJ2-1
V gene: TRBV30

CDR3 protein: CSVGRTNYEQYF
J gene: TRBJ2-7
V gene: TRBV29-1

CDR3 protein: CSAPDRGNEKLFF
J gene: TRBJ1-4
V gene: TRBV20-1

CDR3 protein: CSARARTGAYEQYF
J gene: TRBJ2-7
V gene: TRBV20-1

CDR3 protein: CSAPGLIYNEQFF
J gene: TRBJ2-1
V gene: TRBV20-1

CDR3 protein: CATSDKAGVGTDTQYF
J gene: TRBJ2-3
V gene: TRBV24-1

CDR3 protein: CASSLEGRGAKNIQYF
J gene: TRBJ2-4
V gene: TRBV7-8

CDR3 protein: CASSVEASGYNEQFF
J gene: TRBJ2-1
V gene: TRBV9

CDR3 protein: CASSRPAGASHGTDTQYF
J gene: TRBJ2-3
V gene: TRBV4-2

CDR3 protein: CASSDNFMSYNEQFF
J gene: TRBJ2-1
V gene: TRBV5-1